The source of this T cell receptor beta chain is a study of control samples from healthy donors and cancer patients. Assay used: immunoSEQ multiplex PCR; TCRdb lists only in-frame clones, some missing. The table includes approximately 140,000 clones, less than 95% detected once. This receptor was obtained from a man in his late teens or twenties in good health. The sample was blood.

The CDR3 protein is CASSLGAGGINQPQHF. The CDR3 DNA reads TGTGCCAGCAGCTTGGGGGCGGGAGGGATCAATCAGCCCCAGCATTTT. The rearrangement joins TRBV5-6 to TRBJ1-5; no reliable D call. Germline values: CDR1 SGHDT, CDR2 YYEEEE. The CDR3 spans 16 residues. The V end was cut by 0 bases, the J end by 3 bases, with 13 bases between.